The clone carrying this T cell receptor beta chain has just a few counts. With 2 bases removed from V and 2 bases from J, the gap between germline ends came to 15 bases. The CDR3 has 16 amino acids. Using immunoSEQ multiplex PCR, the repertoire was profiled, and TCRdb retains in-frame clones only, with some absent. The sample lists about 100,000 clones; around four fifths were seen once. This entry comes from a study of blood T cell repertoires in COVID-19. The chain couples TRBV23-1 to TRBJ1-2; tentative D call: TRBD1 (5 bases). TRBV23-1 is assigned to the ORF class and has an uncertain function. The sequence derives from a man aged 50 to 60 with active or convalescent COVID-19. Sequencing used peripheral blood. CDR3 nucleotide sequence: TGCGCCAGCAGTCAACCCAATCGACAGAGAAACTATGGCTACACCTTC. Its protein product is CASSQPNRQRNYGYTF.